This entry lists 5 T cell receptor beta chains sequenced from one sample in a study of blood T cell repertoires in COVID-19. This table comes from immunoSEQ multiplex PCR, and its TCRdb copy is limited to in-frame clones, with some not included. Of more than 150,000 clones in the sample, approximately 90% were seen once. The specimen sequenced was peripheral blood. The receptors originated from a woman in her thirties or forties with acute or convalescent COVID-19.

This rearrangement joins TRBV4-1 to TRBJ2-7; TRBD1 might be the D (5 bases). Trimming took 0 bases from V and 1 from J, leaving 16 bases between them. CDR3 length: 17 residues. Per the germline V gene, CDR1 is MGHRA and CDR2 is YSYEKL. The CDR3 DNA follows: TGCGCCAGCAGCCAAGACCCCAGGGAAGAGGCTTCCTACGAGCAGTACTTC. It yields the protein CASSQDPREEASYEQYF.

The chain carries TRBV19 and TRBJ2-5; 10 bases line up with TRBD2. The CDR3 runs to 15 residues. Per germline, CDR1 LNHDA and CDR2 SQIVND (reference sequence). The J segment lost 4 bases and the V segment lost 1 base, leaving 3 bases of the junction unmatched. The DNA for the CDR3 is TGTGCCAGTAGTATAGCTAGCGGGAGCGGAGAGACCCAGTACTTC. As protein: CASSIASGSGETQYF.

Comments on this clone: The sample holds other DNA sequences that translate to the same CDR3. V usage is TRBV9 and J usage is TRBJ2-5; D is perhaps TRBD2 (5 bases). Germline loops: CDR1 SGDLS, CDR2 YYNGEE. Trimming stripped 1 base from V and 2 bases from J, with 6 bases between. The CDR3 runs to 13 residues. The CDR3 sequence is CASSVSGQETQYF. In nucleotides, the CDR3 is TGTGCCAGCAGCGTAAGCGGACAAGAGACCCAGTACTTC.

This clone showed up just a few times. This chain links TRBV2 with TRBJ2-1, with 10 positions matching TRBD1. Unmatched junction bases numbered 20, after V lost 6 bases and J lost 9 bases. The CDR3 covers 18 residues. Per germline, CDR1 SNHLY and CDR2 FYNNEI. Here the CDR3 reads CASRARQGARERESEQFF. The CDR3 DNA follows: TGTGCCAGCAGGGCCCGACAGGGGGCGCGGGAGCGGGAGAGTGAGCAGTTCTTC.

The J gene is TRBJ2-5, the V gene TRBV11-3, with D unresolved. This CDR3 comprises 14 residues. Germline CDR1 reads SGHNT; CDR2 reads YENEEA. The germline V and J ends were trimmed by 1 base and 4 bases, with 10 bases remaining between them. CDR3 sequence reads: CASSLVTGSETQYF. The CDR3 region has the DNA TGTGCCAGCAGCTTAGTTACGGGTTCAGAGACCCAGTACTTC.